The 2 T cell receptor beta chains below come from one sample, sequenced in a study of PD-1 blockade in mismatch repair-deficient tumors. The repertoire was sequenced with immunoSEQ multiplex PCR; TCRdb's copy has only in-frame clones and lacks some. The data show 30,000 to 40,000 clones, around 80% seen once. The specimen was PBMCs, collected around 6 weeks after starting pembrolizumab. All receptors come from an adult with mismatch repair-deficient cancer.

This clone was observed a few times. V is TRBV11-2 and J is TRBJ2-7; tentatively, D is TRBD2 (5 bases). The CDR3 spans 15 residues. V was clipped by 5 bases and J by 0 bases, with 14 bases between them. CDR1 is SGHAT, CDR2 FQNNGV, per germline. CDR3 nucleotides: TGTGCCAGCAGCGTACCGGTGGGAGTCTCCTACGAGCAGTACTTC. It yields the protein CASSVPVGVSYEQYF.

The chain employs TRBV29-1 and TRBJ2-5; a weak D match, TRBD1 (5 bases). The CDR3 loop spans 13 amino acids. V lost 5 bases, J lost 1 base, and 11 bases lay in between. The V gene's germline CDR1 is SQVTM and CDR2 ANQGSEA. The DNA of the CDR3 is TGCAGCGTTTCGTGGGGCAGCCAAGAGACCCAGTACTTC. This gives the protein CSVSWGSQETQYF.